These 21 T cell receptor beta chains originate from one sample sequenced in a study of blood T cell repertoires in COVID-19. TCRdb's copy holds only in-frame clones and misses some; the assay was immunoSEQ multiplex PCR. The sample comprises over 150,000 clones, roughly 78% of which are singletons, and under 2% rests with the top ten. Sequenced sample: peripheral blood. The receptor source for this set is an older man with acute or convalescent COVID-19.

The rearrangement links TRBV10-2 to TRBJ1-4; 7 bases align to TRBD1. The length of the CDR3 is 14 residues. Germline-derived CDR1 and CDR2 are WSHSY and SAAADI. The ends lost 6 bases at V and 8 bases at J; junction bases unmatched: 9. The CDR3 DNA sequence: TGCGCCAGCAGGGGGACAGTTCCGAGCGAAAAACTGTTTTTT. The encoded protein is CASRGTVPSEKLFF.

This sequence joins TRBV27 and TRBJ1-2, with 12 nucleotides matching TRBD1. The CDR3 spans 15 residues. Germline CDR1 and CDR2: MNHEY and SMNVEV (reference sequence). V trimming: 3 bases; J trimming: 2 bases; junction bases outside the gene matches: 1. CDR3 amino acids: CASSFGTGGNYGYTF. The CDR3 coding sequence is TGTGCCAGCAGTTTTGGGACAGGGGGCAACTATGGCTACACCTTC.

The J gene is TRBJ2-2, the V gene TRBV18; D gene uncertain. From germline, CDR1 is KGHSH and CDR2 LQKENI. This CDR3 spans 14 amino acids. Trimming shortened V by 4 bases and J by 1 base, and 7 bases separated the two germline ends. The CDR3 bases are TGTGCCAGCTCACTATCCGGGAACACCGGGGAGCTGTTTTTT. It yields the protein CASSLSGNTGELFF.

V is TRBV6-5 and J is TRBJ2-3, with D tentatively TRBD1 (6 bases). The germline V gene encodes CDR1 MNHEY and CDR2 SVGAGI. The CDR3 consists of 13 residues. With 7 bases removed from V and 4 bases from J, the gap between germline ends came to 12 bases. The CDR3 loop reads CASNIQGPDTQYF. The CDR3 nucleotides read TGTGCCAGCAATATACAGGGTCCAGATACGCAGTATTTT.

There are a few counts of this clone. The chain recombines TRBV12-3 or TRBV12-4 with TRBJ2-2; D is possibly TRBD2 (5 bases). V dropped 3 bases and J dropped 14 bases, with 16 bases sitting between them. The CDR3 covers 13 residues. DNA for the CDR3: TGTGCCAGCAGTTTTATGGGGAGACATTTCCTGTTTTTT. Translation: CASSFMGRHFLFF.

This chain uses TRBV6-1 with TRBJ2-5, with TRBD2 identical over 11 bases. This CDR3 has 16 residues. Losses at the gene ends were 4 bases for V and 6 bases for J; bases not matched to a gene: 10. Germline V gene data show CDR1 as MNHNS and CDR2 as SASEGT. CDR3 sequence: CASSVFSGGAVKTQYF. The CDR3 coding sequence is TGTGCCAGCAGTGTGTTTAGCGGGGGGGCTGTAAAGACCCAGTACTTC.

The CDR3 DNA is TGTGCCAGCAGTACGGACGGGATCTACGAGCAGTACGTC. It yields the protein CASSTDGIYEQYV. This chain connects TRBV7-9 to TRBJ2-7; tentative D call: TRBD2 (5 bases). The germline V gene encodes CDR1 SEHNR and CDR2 FQNEAQ (reference sequence). The V end lost 6 bases, the J end lost 3 bases, and 12 bases lay between the germline ends. CDR3 length equals 13 residues.

The chain employs TRBV19 and TRBJ2-1, with 7 positions matching TRBD1. The CDR3 spans 13 residues. The J segment lost 8 bases and the V segment lost 7 bases, leaving 8 bases of the junction unmatched. Germline V CDR1 and CDR2: LNHDA, SQIVND (reference sequence). The CDR3, as DNA: TGTGCCAGTACCGGGCAGGGGGTACATGAGCAGTTCTTC. Protein product: CASTGQGVHEQFF.

This sequence joins TRBV7-8 and TRBJ1-1; 10 positions match TRBD1. The CDR3 loop spans 14 amino acids. Germline V CDR1 and CDR2: SGHVS, FQNEAQ. V was clipped by 5 bases and J by 10 bases; unmatched bases: 10. CDR3: CASSPRDRGTGAFF. CDR3 DNA sequence: TGTGCCAGCAGCCCACGGGACAGGGGAACGGGAGCTTTCTTT.

The chain recombines TRBV19 with TRBJ1-5, with a tentative D call TRBD1 (6 bases). There are 16 residues in the CDR3. Trimming removed 5 bases at V and 6 bases at J, with 20 bases between. CDR1 and CDR2 from the germline V gene are LNHDA and SQIVND (reference sequence). The CDR3 DNA is TGTGCCAGTAGTTTACCACAGGGAAGCTTTGGTCAGCCCCAGCATTTT. Encoded protein: CASSLPQGSFGQPQHF.

This clone was seen only a few times. This rearrangement joins TRBV6-2 or TRBV6-3 to TRBJ2-1, with 12 bases matching TRBD2. This CDR3 is 17 amino acids long. Trimming removed 2 bases from V and 3 bases from J; junction bases left unmatched: 5. CDR1 is MNHEY and CDR2 is SVGEGT in the germline V gene. In DNA form, the CDR3 reads TGTGCCAGCAGTTACCTTAGACTAGCGGGGGACTACAATGAGCAGTTCTTC. This sequence encodes CASSYLRLAGDYNEQFF.

The DNA of the CDR3 is TGTGCCAGCAGCTTAGGTGTCCGGCTCGGGGGGGGGTTCTTC. Its protein product is CASSLGVRLGGGFF. The chain recombines TRBV11-2 with TRBJ2-1; 8 positions agree with TRBD2. J lost 15 bases, V lost 1 base, and 11 bases had no gene match. This CDR3 has 14 amino acids. The V gene's germline CDR1 is SGHAT and CDR2 FQNNGV.

V and J are TRBV5-1 and TRBJ1-1; TRBD1 is a possible D gene (6 bases). The CDR3 extends over 13 amino acids. The V gene's germline CDR1 is SGHRS and CDR2 YFSETQ. Trimming shortened V by 5 bases and J by 5 bases, and 13 bases separated the two germline ends. CDR3 nucleotides: TGCGCCAGCAGACAGGGCGGGGGTACTGAAGCTTTCTTT. Protein product: CASRQGGGTEAFF. Together with reference TRBV5-1 and TRBJ1-1, the CDR3 gives the full variable domain: KAGVTQTPRYLIKTRGQQVTLSCSPISGHRSVSWYQQTPGQGLQFLFEYFSETQRNKGNFPGRFSGRQFSNSRSEMNVSTLELGDSALYLCASRQGGGTEAFFGQGTRLTVV.

The V gene is TRBV7-9, the J gene TRBJ2-7, with a weak D call TRBD2 (6 bases). The CDR3 covers 17 residues. Trimming cost V 2 bases and J 3 bases, with 20 bases left between them. Germline V CDR1 and CDR2: SEHNR, FQNEAQ (reference sequence). The CDR3 is CASSLRGLGGVNYEQYF. CDR3 sequence (DNA): TGTGCCAGCAGCTTAAGGGGTTTAGGCGGGGTAAACTACGAGCAGTACTTC. The complete variable domain, with remaining parts taken from reference TRBV7-9 and TRBJ2-7, reads DTGVSQNPRHKITKRGQNVTFRCDPISEHNRLYWYRQTLGQGPEFLTYFQNEAQLEKSRLLSDRFSAERPKGSFSTLEIQRTEQGDSAMYLCASSLRGLGGVNYEQYFGPGTRLTVT.

V is TRBV7-2 and J is TRBJ2-5, with 9 bases fitting TRBD1. CDR1 is SGHTA, CDR2 FQGNSA, per germline. J was trimmed by 5 bases and V by 7 bases; bases with no gene match: 5. This CDR3 spans 13 amino acids. CDR3 nucleotides: TGTGCCAGCACCCAAACAGGGGGCGAGACCCAGTACTTC. Translating gives CASTQTGGETQYF.

This chain connects TRBV3-1 (or the pseudogene TRBV3-2) to TRBJ2-2; no clear D. V lost 4 bases to trimming and J lost 1 base, with 4 bases between them. The CDR3 has 13 amino acids. Looked up from germline, CDR1 is LGHDT and CDR2 is YNNKEL (reference sequence). CDR3 nucleotide sequence: TGTGCCAGCAGCCCCAGGAACACCGGGGAGCTGTTTTTT. Protein: CASSPRNTGELFF.

The V gene is TRBV10-1, the J gene TRBJ2-3; weak D call: TRBD2 (7 bases). Germline CDR1 is WNHNN and CDR2 is SYGVQD (reference sequence). This CDR3 region has 15 residues. V was trimmed by 6 bases and J by 4 bases, leaving 17 bases between them. The CDR3 coding sequence is TGCGCCAGCAGCGGGGGGCAGGGTCAGGCAGATACGCAGTATTTT. Its protein is CASSGGQGQADTQYF.

The genes are TRBV4-1 and TRBJ1-4, with TRBD1 identical over 7 bases. V lost 2 bases and J lost 8; bases outside the gene matches: 8. The CDR3 totals 15 residues. Germline V gives CDR1 MGHRA, CDR2 YSYEKL. In DNA, the CDR3 is TGCGCCAGCAGCCAACCCCGACAGGGCCGAGAAAAACTGTTTTTT. Translating it yields CASSQPRQGREKLFF.

The chain uses TRBV7-8 and TRBJ1-5; 8 positions agree with TRBD1. With 5 bases clipped from V and 5 bases from J, the junction kept 5 bases outside the gene matches. The germline V gene has CDR1 SGHVS and CDR2 FQNEAQ. The CDR3 extends over 14 amino acids. The CDR3 here is CASSADRGDQPQHF. CDR3 bases: TGTGCCAGCAGCGCAGACAGGGGAGATCAGCCCCAGCATTTT.

The chain employs TRBV6-4 and TRBJ2-5; 8 bases are shared with TRBD2. V dropped 7 bases and J dropped 7; count of bases not matched to a gene: 5. The germline V gene has CDR1 MRHNA and CDR2 SNTAGT. The CDR3 totals 12 residues. The CDR3 reads CASNSGVGTQYF. CDR3 bases: TGTGCCAGCAATAGCGGGGTAGGGACCCAGTACTTC.

The J gene is TRBJ1-4, the V gene TRBV5-5; weak D call: TRBD1 (6 bases). CDR1 and CDR2 (germline): SGHKS, YYEKEE (reference sequence). CDR3 length equals 14 residues. Between the trimmed V and J ends, which lost 2 bases and 3 bases, there was a span of 8 bases. The CDR3 loop is CASSFGQPNEKLFF. CDR3 in DNA: TGTGCCAGCAGCTTTGGACAGCCTAATGAAAAACTGTTTTTT.